This TCR beta chain came from a study of T cell changes during pregnancy in multiple sclerosis. Some clones are missing from TCRdb's copy, which holds only in-frame ones; the method was immunoSEQ multiplex PCR. The profile shows 73,000 or so clones, 91% of them singletons. The CDR3 is 12 residues long. Germline V gene data show CDR1 as LGHNA and CDR2 as YSLEER. Trimming cost V 0 bases and J 10 bases, with 10 bases left between them. The TCR sequence derives from a female donor with multiple sclerosis, enrolled in a pregnancy study. The chain uses TRBV4-3 and TRBJ2-7; TRBD2 is a possible D gene (5 bases). The sequenced sample was peripheral blood, obtained in the second trimester of pregnancy. DNA of the CDR3: TGCGCCAGCAGCCAAGAAAGCGGAAACCAGTACTTC. Translated, it gives CASSQESGNQYF.